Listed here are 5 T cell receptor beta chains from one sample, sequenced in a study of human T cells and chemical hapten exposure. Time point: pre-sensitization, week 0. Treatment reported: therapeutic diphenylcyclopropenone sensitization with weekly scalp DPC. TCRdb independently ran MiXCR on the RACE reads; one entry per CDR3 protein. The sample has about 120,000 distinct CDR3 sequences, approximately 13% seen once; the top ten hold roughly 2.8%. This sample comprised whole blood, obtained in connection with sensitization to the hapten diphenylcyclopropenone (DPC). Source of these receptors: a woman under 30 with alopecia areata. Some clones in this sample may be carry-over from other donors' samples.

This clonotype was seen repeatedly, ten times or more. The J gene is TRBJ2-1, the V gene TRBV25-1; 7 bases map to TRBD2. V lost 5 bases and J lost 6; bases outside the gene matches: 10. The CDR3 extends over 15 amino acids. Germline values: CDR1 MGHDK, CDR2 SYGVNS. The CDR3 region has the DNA TGTGCCAGCAGTAACGGACTAGATAACGGCAATGAGCAGTTCTTC. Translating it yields CASSNGLDNGNEQFF.

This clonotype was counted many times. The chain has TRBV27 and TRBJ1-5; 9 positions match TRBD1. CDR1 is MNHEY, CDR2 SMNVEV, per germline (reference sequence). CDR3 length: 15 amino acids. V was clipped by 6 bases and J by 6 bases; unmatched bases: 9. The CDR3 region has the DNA TGTGCCAGCAGCAAGGGGGACAGGGTGGGTCAGCCCCAGCATTTT. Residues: CASSKGDRVGQPQHF.

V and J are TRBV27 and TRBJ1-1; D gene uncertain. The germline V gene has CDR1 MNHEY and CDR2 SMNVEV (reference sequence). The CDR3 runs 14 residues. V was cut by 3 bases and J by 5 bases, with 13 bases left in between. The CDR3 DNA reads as TGTGCCAGCAGTTTGACTCCCGTGGGGACTGAAGCTTTCTTT. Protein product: CASSLTPVGTEAFF.

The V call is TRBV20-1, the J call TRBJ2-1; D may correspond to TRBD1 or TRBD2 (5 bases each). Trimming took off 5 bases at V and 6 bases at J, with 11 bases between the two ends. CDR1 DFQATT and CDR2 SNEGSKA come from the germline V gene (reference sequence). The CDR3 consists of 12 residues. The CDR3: CSAARGSNEQFF. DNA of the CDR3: TGCAGTGCTGCACGGGGCTCCAATGAGCAGTTCTTC.

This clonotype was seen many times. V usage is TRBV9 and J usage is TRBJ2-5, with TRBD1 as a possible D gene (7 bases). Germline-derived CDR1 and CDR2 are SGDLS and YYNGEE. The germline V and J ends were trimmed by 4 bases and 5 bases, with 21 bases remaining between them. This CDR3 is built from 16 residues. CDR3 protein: CASSPGDSYGSETQYF. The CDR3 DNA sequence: TGTGCCAGCAGCCCGGGGGACAGTTACGGGTCTGAGACCCAGTACTTC.